The source of this T cell receptor (beta chain) is a study of T cell responses to AZD1222 COVID-19 vaccine. Trimming left V 1 base short and J 1 base short, with 5 bases between. From germline, CDR1 is SGHTS and CDR2 YDEGEE. The CDR3 is 13 amino acids. A note on this clone: As yet, its antigen is unknown.

This table comes from immunoSEQ multiplex PCR, and its TCRdb copy is limited to in-frame clones, with some not included. The top ten hold less than 3.5% of the sample, which has some 130,000 clones, about 90% seen once. The analysis combined second doses at about 4 or about 12 weeks. General observations from the study: Reportedly, nearly half of unique spike TCRs recognized epitopes outside B.1.351/B.1.1.7 mutations. Across the whole spike, CD4 TCRs peaked at regions 160-218 and 743-854. A rise in Spike-specific TCR breadth and depth followed two AZD1222 doses.

Sequencing used peripheral blood, obtained 28 days after the second AZD1222 dose. The chain employs TRBV5-8 and TRBJ2-5, with D unclear. This clonotype was obtained from an adult who received the AZD1222 COVID-19 vaccine. The CDR3, as DNA: TGTGCCAGCAGCTTGTTGCTCCAAGAGACCCAGTACTTC. It translates to CASSLLLQETQYF.